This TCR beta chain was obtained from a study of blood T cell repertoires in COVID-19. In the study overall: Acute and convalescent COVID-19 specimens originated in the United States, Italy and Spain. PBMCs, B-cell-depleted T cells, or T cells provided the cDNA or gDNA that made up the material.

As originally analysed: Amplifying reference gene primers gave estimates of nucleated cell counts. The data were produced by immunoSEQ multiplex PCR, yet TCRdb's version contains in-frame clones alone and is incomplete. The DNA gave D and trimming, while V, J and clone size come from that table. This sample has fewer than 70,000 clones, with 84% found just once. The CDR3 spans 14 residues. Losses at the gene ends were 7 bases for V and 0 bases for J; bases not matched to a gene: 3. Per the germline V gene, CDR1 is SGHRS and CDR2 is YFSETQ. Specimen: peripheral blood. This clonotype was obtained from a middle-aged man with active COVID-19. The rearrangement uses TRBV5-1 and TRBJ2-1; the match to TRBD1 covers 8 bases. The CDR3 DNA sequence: TGCGCCAGCGTGGGACAGGACTCCTACAATGAGCAGTTCTTC. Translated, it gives CASVGQDSYNEQFF.